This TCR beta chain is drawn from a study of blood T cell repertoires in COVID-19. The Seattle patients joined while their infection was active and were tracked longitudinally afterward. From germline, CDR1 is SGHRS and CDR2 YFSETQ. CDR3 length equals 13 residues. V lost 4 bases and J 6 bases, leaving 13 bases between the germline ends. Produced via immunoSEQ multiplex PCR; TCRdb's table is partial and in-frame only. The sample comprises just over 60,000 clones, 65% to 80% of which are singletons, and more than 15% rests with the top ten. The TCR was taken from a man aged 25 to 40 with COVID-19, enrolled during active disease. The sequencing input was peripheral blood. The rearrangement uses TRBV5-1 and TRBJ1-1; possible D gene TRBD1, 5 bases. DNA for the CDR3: TGCGCCAGCAGCCGTACCAGGGAGGCTGAAGCTTTCTTT. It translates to CASSRTREAEAFF.